Below, 26 T cell receptor beta chains from the same sample are listed, as sequenced in a study of shared clonotypes between healthy human individuals. Clones were read by immunoSEQ multiplex PCR, and TCRdb kept only the in-frame ones, dropping some. The profile covers about 640,000 clones, with about two thirds appearing a single time and approximately 1.8% taken by the ten largest. Sequenced: memory CD4+ T cells sorted from blood. Subset described: CD45RA-negative fraction. The receptors were gathered from a woman aged 25-40 years in good health.

This rearrangement joins TRBV10-1 to TRBJ2-7; weak D call: TRBD1 (5 bases). Trimming took 2 bases from V and 6 from J, leaving 14 bases between them. Germline lookup yields CDR1 WNHNN and CDR2 SYGVQD (reference sequence). CDR3 length: 14 residues. The CDR3 nucleotides are TGCGCCAGCAGTGAGATCCGAACAGGCGGCGAGCAGTACTTC. It codes for CASSEIRTGGEQYF.

This sequence joins TRBV29-1 and TRBJ1-1, with D maybe TRBD1 (5 bases). CDR1 is SQVTM, CDR2 ANQGSEA, per germline. The CDR3 spans 13 residues. Trimming removed 7 bases from V and 0 bases from J, with 12 bases in between. The CDR3 protein is CSGAGTLNTEAFF. DNA of the CDR3: TGCAGCGGAGCCGGGACCCTGAACACTGAAGCTTTCTTT.

The chain is built from TRBV7-2 and TRBJ2-7; 8 nucleotides line up with TRBD1. This CDR3 region has 14 residues. Germline assignment: CDR1 SGHTA and CDR2 FQGNSA. V dropped 3 bases and J dropped 7; count of bases not matched to a gene: 8. CDR3 sequence (DNA): TGTGCCAGCAGCTTGGACAGGGAGGCGGGTGAGCAGTACTTC. Translating it yields CASSLDREAGEQYF. Full variable domain (rest looked up from reference TRBV7-2 and TRBJ2-7): GAGVSQSPSNKVTEKGKDVELRCDPISGHTALYWYRQSLGQGLEFLIYFQGNSAPDKSGLPSDRFSAERTGGSVSTLTIQRTQQEDSAVYLCASSLDREAGEQYFGPGTRLTVT.

This rearrangement joins TRBV18 to TRBJ1-5, with 12 bases aligning to TRBD1. The germline gives CDR1 KGHSH, CDR2 LQKENI. Losses at the gene ends were 4 bases for V and 6 bases for J; bases not matched to a gene: 7. The CDR3 contains 16 residues. The CDR3 DNA reads TGTGCCAGCTCACAGGGACAGGGGGCGACAGGTCAGCCCCAGCATTTT. This codes for CASSQGQGATGQPQHF.

As regards this clone: A much larger clone lies one base from this, so it may be a read error. This chain uses TRBV11-2 with TRBJ1-1; a possible D gene is TRBD1 (6 bases). The CDR3 contains 13 residues. The germline V gene has CDR1 SGHAT and CDR2 FQNNGV. Between the trimmed V and J ends, which lost 5 bases and 1 base, there was a span of 8 bases. CDR3 coding DNA: TGTGCCAGCAGCGTGGGACAGAACACTGAAGCTTTCTTT. Its protein is CASSVGQNTEAFF.

This clone showed up just once. This chain joins TRBV7-9 and TRBJ1-1; maybe TRBD1 (5 bases). The CDR3 sequence is 15 residues long. V lost 6 bases and J lost 0, with 14 bases in between. Germline CDR1 SEHNR, CDR2 FQNEAQ (reference sequence). This chain's CDR3 is CASRAEGIMNTEAFF. The CDR3 region has the DNA TGTGCCAGCAGGGCTGAGGGGATAATGAACACTGAAGCTTTCTTT.

The rearrangement uses TRBV30 and TRBJ1-1; no firm D call. The length of the CDR3 is 11 residues. Trimming pared 4 bases from V and 3 bases from J, leaving 6 bases between. CDR1 and CDR2 (germline): GTSNPN, SVGIG (reference sequence). The CDR3: CAWNKYTEAFF. The CDR3 bases are TGTGCCTGGAATAAATACACTGAAGCTTTCTTT.

The chain is built from TRBV2 and TRBJ1-2; D gene uncertain. The CDR3 is 12 residues long. CDR1 and CDR2 (germline): SNHLY, FYNNEI. V was cut by 0 bases and J by 1 base, with 0 bases left in between. The CDR3 DNA sequence: TGTGCCAGCAGTGAAGCTAACTATGGCTACACCTTC. Residues: CASSEANYGYTF. Filled out from reference TRBV2 and TRBJ1-2, the complete variable domain reads EPEVTQTPSHQVTQMGQEVILRCVPISNHLYFYWYRQILGQKVEFLVSFYNNEISEKSEIFDDQFSVERPDGSNFTLKIRSTKLEDSAMYFCASSEANYGYTFGSGTRLTVV.

The rearrangement links TRBV6-4 to TRBJ2-7; D gene unclear. Trimming removed 7 bases from V and 0 bases from J, with 13 bases in between. There are 14 residues in the CDR3. CDR1 is MRHNA, CDR2 SNTAGT, per germline. The CDR3: CASTRTVSSYEQYF. The CDR3, as DNA: TGTGCCAGCACCCGGACGGTCAGCTCCTACGAGCAGTACTTC.

V and J are TRBV18 and TRBJ2-7; D is undetermined. Germline-derived CDR1 and CDR2 are KGHSH and LQKENI. V lost 6 bases to trimming and J lost 8 bases, with 20 bases between them. This CDR3 contains 14 residues. CDR3 sequence: CASSPPSTEVQQYF. The DNA for the CDR3 is TGTGCCAGCTCCCCTCCGTCAACGGAAGTGCAGCAGTACTTC.

The rearrangement links TRBV5-6 to TRBJ2-7; perhaps TRBD2 as D (5 bases). The CDR3 length is 14 residues. Trimming pared 2 bases from V and 2 bases from J, leaving 11 bases between. Looked up from germline, CDR1 is SGHDT and CDR2 is YYEEEE. CDR3 residues: CASSFSGKTYEQYF. CDR3 DNA: TGTGCCAGCAGCTTTTCCGGGAAGACCTACGAGCAGTACTTC.

CDR3 DNA: TGTGCCAGCAGGTACCGGGACAGGGGTCTCGTCTACACCTTC. As protein: CASRYRDRGLVYTF. The chain joins TRBV28 to TRBJ1-2; 10 nucleotides agree with TRBD1. The CDR3 sequence is 14 residues long. Germline V gene sequence: CDR1 MDHEN, CDR2 SYDVKM. V trimming: 6 bases; J trimming: 10 bases; junction bases outside the gene matches: 11.

About this clone: This sample includes further DNA sequences coding for the same CDR3. V is TRBV18 and J is TRBJ2-2, with TRBD1 matching 7 bases. Per germline, CDR1 KGHSH and CDR2 LQKENI. V trimming: 3 bases; J trimming: 2 bases; junction bases outside the gene matches: 3. The CDR3 is made up of 15 amino acids. CDR3 sequence (DNA): TGTGCCAGCTCACCCTCAGGGGGTAACACCGGGGAGCTGTTTTTT. Its protein product is CASSPSGGNTGELFF.

This clone was observed at least ten times. This specimen includes other DNA sequences encoding the same CDR3. CDR3 nucleotide sequence: TGCGCCAGCAGCTTGGGACAGCCCTATGGCTACACCTTC. Its protein is CASSLGQPYGYTF. The V call is TRBV5-1, the J call TRBJ1-2, with a possible D match to TRBD1 (5 bases). The CDR3 contains 13 residues. Trimming removed 0 bases at V and 4 bases at J, with 7 bases between. Looked up from germline, CDR1 is SGHRS and CDR2 is YFSETQ.

The chain is built from TRBV5-4 and TRBJ2-6, with TRBD2 as a possible D gene (6 bases). Trimming cost V 4 bases and J 4 bases, with 15 bases left between them. The V gene's germline CDR1 is SGHNT and CDR2 YYREEE (reference sequence). This CDR3 contains 16 residues. The CDR3 loop is CASSLRLVGGANVLTF. The CDR3 nucleotides read TGTGCCAGCAGCCTCCGACTAGTTGGCGGGGCCAACGTCCTGACTTTC.

Remarks on this clone: The sample carries other DNA sequences with the same CDR3. The chain carries TRBV20-1 and TRBJ2-5, with D hard to call. V shed 5 bases and J shed 5 bases, with 9 bases lying between them. The CDR3 is 11 residues long. From germline, CDR1 is DFQATT and CDR2 SNEGSKA (reference sequence). This CDR3 is CSARAWETQYF. The CDR3 region has the DNA TGCAGTGCTCGGGCGTGGGAGACCCAGTACTTC.

This clone has only a few counts. The rearrangement uses TRBV28 and TRBJ1-2, with D uncertain. Trimming pared 2 bases from V and 5 bases from J, leaving 6 bases between. Germline-derived CDR1 and CDR2 are MDHEN and SYDVKM. The CDR3 spans 12 residues. The CDR3 DNA is TGTGCCAGCAGTTTACCCCGATATGGCTACACCTTC. Translated, it gives CASSLPRYGYTF.

This clone was detected only a few times. V and J are TRBV5-1 and TRBJ2-7; D is unclear. V lost 0 bases and J lost 3, with 4 bases in between. Germline V gene data show CDR1 as SGHRS and CDR2 as YFSETQ. The CDR3 is 12 amino acids. This chain's CDR3 is CASSLGDYEQYF. The CDR3 DNA is TGCGCCAGCAGCTTGGGGGACTACGAGCAGTACTTC.

This clone has just one count. The J gene is TRBJ2-7, the V gene TRBV29-1, with 8 bases lining up with TRBD2. Germline V CDR1 and CDR2: SQVTM, ANQGSEA. The CDR3 runs 16 residues. V shed 5 bases, J shed 5 bases, and the junction held 17 bases outside the gene matches. The DNA for the CDR3 is TGCAGCGTTTCCCCTCGGGGGGGAGGGCCACGGGACGAGCAGTACTTC. Encoded protein: CSVSPRGGGPRDEQYF.

This clone came up a few times. J is TRBJ2-3 and V is TRBV19; 8 nucleotides align to TRBD1. CDR1 and CDR2 (germline): LNHDA, SQIVND (reference sequence). This CDR3 region has 16 residues. With V trimmed by 7 bases and J by 2 bases, 11 bases remained unmatched. The CDR3 DNA sequence: TGTGCCAGTACTGTGACAGGGGCGATGGACACAGATACGCAGTATTTT. Its translation is CASTVTGAMDTDTQYF.

The chain recombines TRBV6-6 with TRBJ1-2; no reliable D call. The CDR3 extends over 15 amino acids. Trimming cost V 2 bases and J 4 bases, with 14 bases left between them. Looked up from germline, CDR1 is MNHNY and CDR2 is SVGAGI (reference sequence). CDR3 sequence: CASSYPRELLYGYTF. CDR3 sequence (DNA): TGTGCCAGCAGTTACCCTCGGGAGCTCCTCTATGGCTACACCTTC.

This chain joins TRBV29-1 and TRBJ2-1; TRBD1 might be the D (6 bases). The CDR3 runs to 11 residues. V gave up 7 bases and J gave up 7 bases, with 11 bases separating them. The V gene's germline CDR1 is SQVTM and CDR2 ANQGSEA. The CDR3 protein is CSAGEGNEQFF. The CDR3 nucleotides read TGCAGCGCAGGGGAAGGGAATGAGCAGTTCTTC.

The V gene is TRBV10-1, the J gene TRBJ1-1; D is uncertain. V lost 7 bases and J 7 bases, leaving 4 bases between the germline ends. From germline, CDR1 is WNHNN and CDR2 SYGVQD (reference sequence). The length of the CDR3 is 9 residues. The chain's CDR3 is CASKSEAFF. The CDR3 bases are TGCGCCAGCAAGAGTGAAGCTTTCTTT.

The chain uses TRBV5-6 and TRBJ2-3, with D unresolved. This CDR3 has 17 amino acids. Trimming took off 0 bases at V and 2 bases at J, with 16 bases between the two ends. Germline V gives CDR1 SGHDT, CDR2 YYEEEE. The CDR3 reads CASSLASRGRFTDTQYF. CDR3 DNA: TGTGCCAGCAGCTTGGCGTCTCGCGGACGATTCACAGATACGCAGTATTTT. The whole variable domain, remainder taken from reference TRBV5-6 and TRBJ2-3, is DAGVTQSPTHLIKTRGQQVTLRCSPKSGHDTVSWYQQALGQGPQFIFQYYEEEERQRGNFPDRFSGHQFPNYSSELNVNALLLGDSALYLCASSLASRGRFTDTQYFGPGTRLTVL.

The gene calls are TRBV28 and TRBJ1-4, with D possibly being TRBD1 (6 bases). Germline V CDR1 and CDR2: MDHEN, SYDVKM. This CDR3 is built from 15 residues. The ends were cut back, 10 bases at V and 0 bases at J, with 15 bases in the middle. The CDR3 sequence: CATSYRDATNEKLFF. Here the CDR3 DNA reads TGTGCCACCAGCTACAGGGACGCAACTAATGAAAAACTGTTTTTT.

The chain employs TRBV2 and TRBJ1-1; no definite D call. CDR3 length: 13 amino acids. V was trimmed by 3 bases and J by 0 bases, leaving 5 bases between them. The germline gives CDR1 SNHLY, CDR2 FYNNEI. CDR3 nucleotides: TGTGCCAGCAGTGATCCCTTGAACACTGAAGCTTTCTTT. It is translated as CASSDPLNTEAFF.